The 21 T cell receptor beta chains in this list originate from one sample, sequenced in a study of shared clonotypes between healthy human individuals. Using immunoSEQ multiplex PCR, the repertoire was profiled, and TCRdb retains in-frame clones only, with some absent. Altogether millions of clones are present, roughly nine tenths being singletons, with the ten largest covering over 0.12%. Source material: naive CD4+ T cells sorted from blood. As to subset: CD45RA+ positively selected. These receptors were collected from a man younger than 35 in good health.

The chain combines TRBV5-1 with TRBJ1-6; 9 bases align to TRBD1. J was trimmed by 5 bases and V by 4 bases; bases with no gene match: 10. This CDR3 region has 17 residues. The germline V gene encodes CDR1 SGHRS and CDR2 YFSETQ. CDR3 coding DNA: TGCGCCAGCAGCACCCGGGACAGGGATGGGAATAATTCACCCCTCCACTTT. Protein sequence: CASSTRDRDGNNSPLHF.

CDR3 in amino acids: CASSLQEAGNTIYF. CDR3 DNA: TGTGCCAGCAGTTTACAGGAGGCCGGGAACACCATATATTTT. V gene TRBV2 combines with J gene TRBJ1-3; D possibly corresponds to TRBD1 (5 bases). Per the germline V gene, CDR1 is SNHLY and CDR2 is FYNNEI. The length of the CDR3 is 14 residues. V was shortened by 5 bases and J by 7 bases, with 15 bases between the two germline ends.

This clone appeared a few times. This chain joins TRBV5-6 and TRBJ2-5; TRBD2 aligns across 9 bases. The CDR3 runs to 13 residues. J lost 5 bases, V lost 4 bases, and 3 bases had no gene match. Germline lookup yields CDR1 SGHDT and CDR2 YYEEEE. The CDR3 DNA is TGTGCCAGCAGCGGGACTAGCTGGGAGACCCAGTACTTC. It codes for CASSGTSWETQYF. Drawing the rest from reference TRBV5-6 and TRBJ2-5, the complete variable domain is DAGVTQSPTHLIKTRGQQVTLRCSPKSGHDTVSWYQQALGQGPQFIFQYYEEEERQRGNFPDRFSGHQFPNYSSELNVNALLLGDSALYLCASSGTSWETQYFGPGTRLLVL.

The chain recombines TRBV27 with TRBJ2-6; D not resolved. V was trimmed by 5 bases and J by 1 base, leaving 9 bases between them. This CDR3 spans 15 amino acids. CDR1 and CDR2 (germline): MNHEY, SMNVEV (reference sequence). The CDR3 DNA reads as TGTGCCAGCAGTCCACGAGGTTCTGGGGCCAACGTCCTGACTTTC. Amino acid sequence: CASSPRGSGANVLTF.

V is TRBV19 and J is TRBJ1-3; D gene uncertain. This CDR3 is built from 16 residues. Trimming removed 9 bases from V and 0 bases from J, with 18 bases in between. CDR1 and CDR2 (germline): LNHDA, SQIVND (reference sequence). Here the CDR3 reads CASTEPGRLSGNTIYF. The CDR3 nucleotides read TGTGCCAGCACGGAACCTGGACGGCTCTCTGGAAACACCATATATTTT.

The chain combines TRBV2 with TRBJ2-1; 7 bases line up with TRBD2. The germline V gene encodes CDR1 SNHLY and CDR2 FYNNEI. The length of the CDR3 is 15 residues. V was pared by 1 base and J by 8 bases, with 8 bases of the junction left unmatched. CDR3 sequence reads: CASSEEGGSGDEQFF. The CDR3 coding sequence is TGTGCCAGCAGTGAAGAGGGCGGGAGTGGGGATGAGCAGTTCTTC.

V usage is TRBV28 and J usage is TRBJ1-5; 7 bases are shared with TRBD1. This CDR3 comprises 15 residues. V lost 7 bases and J lost 5; bases outside the gene matches: 11. From germline, CDR1 is MDHEN and CDR2 SYDVKM. The CDR3, as DNA: TGTGCCAGCAAGAAGGGACAGCAGCAATATCAGCCCCAGCATTTT. Protein: CASKKGQQQYQPQHF.

CDR3 amino acids: CASGLVIGDTGYGYTF. In DNA form, the CDR3 reads TGTGCTAGTGGTTTGGTAATCGGGGACACAGGCTATGGCTACACCTTC. The chain has TRBV12-5 and TRBJ1-2, with D perhaps TRBD1 (6 bases). The CDR3 runs to 16 residues. The germline gives CDR1 LGHNT, CDR2 FRNRAP. Between the trimmed V and J ends, which lost 0 bases and 4 bases, there was a span of 15 bases.

This chain links TRBV5-1 with TRBJ1-2, with TRBD1 matching over 10 bases. This CDR3 spans 14 amino acids. The J segment lost 8 bases and the V segment lost 1 base, leaving 5 bases of the junction unmatched. CDR1 and CDR2 from the germline V gene are SGHRS and YFSETQ. CDR3 loop: CASSLTGTGEGYTF. CDR3 nucleotides: TGCGCCAGCAGCTTGACGGGGACAGGGGAAGGCTACACCTTC.

V gene TRBV2 combines with J gene TRBJ2-3; 12 nucleotides align to TRBD2. CDR1 and CDR2 (germline): SNHLY, FYNNEI. The trim removed 8 bases at V and 9 bases at J, leaving 12 bases unmatched. CDR3 length equals 15 residues. The CDR3 DNA reads as TGTGCCAGCTCCTCACTAGCGGGAGGCACCAGGACGCAGTATTTT. Protein: CASSSLAGGTRTQYF. Together with reference TRBV2 and TRBJ2-3, the CDR3 gives the full variable domain: EPEVTQTPSHQVTQMGQEVILRCVPISNHLYFYWYRQILGQKVEFLVSFYNNEISEKSEIFDDQFSVERPDGSNFTLKIRSTKLEDSAMYFCASSSLAGGTRTQYFGPGTRLTVL.

This clone was detected only a few times. The chain combines TRBV19 with TRBJ1-1, with D possibly TRBD1 on 5 matching bases. Germline CDR1 LNHDA, CDR2 SQIVND (reference sequence). Trimming took 1 base from V and 3 from J, leaving 18 bases between them. This CDR3 spans 17 amino acids. The CDR3: CASSIVGDRDRYTEAFF. In DNA form, the CDR3 reads TGTGCCAGTAGTATAGTAGGGGACCGGGACCGATACACTGAAGCTTTCTTT.

The chain joins TRBV6-5 to TRBJ1-6, with 8 nucleotides matching TRBD1. CDR1 is MNHEY, CDR2 SVGAGI, per germline. V dropped 4 bases and J dropped 8; count of bases not matched to a gene: 7. This CDR3 spans 15 amino acids. CDR3 bases: TGTGCCAGCAGTTCGTTACAGGGGGGGTATTCACCCCTCCACTTT. Its protein is CASSSLQGGYSPLHF.

The chain joins TRBV10-3 to TRBJ2-3; TRBD1 matches at 10 bases. The CDR3 totals 14 residues. J lost 1 base, V lost 9 bases, and 4 bases had no gene match. CDR1 is ENHRY, CDR2 SYGVKD, per germline. The CDR3 spells CAITGQGGTDTQYF. Here the CDR3 DNA reads TGTGCCATAACAGGACAGGGGGGCACAGATACGCAGTATTTT.

The CDR3 DNA is TGTGCCAGTAGTCCCCGCGGAGAAAATTCACCCCTCCACTTT. Its protein product is CASSPRGENSPLHF. V and J are TRBV19 and TRBJ1-6, with D unresolved. V was cut by 5 bases and J by 7 bases, with 12 bases left in between. This CDR3 spans 14 amino acids. Per the germline V gene, CDR1 is LNHDA and CDR2 is SQIVND (reference sequence).

The V gene is TRBV18, the J gene TRBJ2-3, with D possibly matching TRBD1 (5 bases). Trimming pared 5 bases from V and 5 bases from J, leaving 17 bases between. The germline gives CDR1 KGHSH, CDR2 LQKENI. The CDR3 totals 15 residues. CDR3: CASSGKVGVEDTQYF. For the CDR3, the DNA is TGTGCCAGCTCAGGGAAGGTAGGGGTTGAAGATACGCAGTATTTT.

CDR3 bases: TGTGCCAGCAGCCAATCAGACATTAATAATTCACCCCTCCACTTT. It specifies CASSQSDINNSPLHF. The gene calls are TRBV4-2 and TRBJ1-6; D is undetermined. This CDR3 has 15 amino acids. With 2 bases removed from V and 5 bases from J, the gap between germline ends came to 10 bases. Germline CDR1 reads LGHNA; CDR2 reads YNFKEQ.

As concerns this clone: The sample carries other DNA sequences with the same CDR3. This chain connects TRBV6-6 to TRBJ1-2; TRBD1 matches at 7 bases. The CDR3 totals 13 residues. V lost 2 bases, J lost 8 bases, and 5 bases stayed unmatched. Germline CDR1 is MNHNY and CDR2 is SVGAGI (reference sequence). The CDR3 sequence: CASSYVQGNGYTF. The CDR3, as DNA: TGTGCCAGCAGTTACGTACAGGGGAACGGCTACACCTTC.

This chain connects TRBV30 to TRBJ2-5, with D tentatively TRBD1 or TRBD2 (5 bases each). Germline V gene sequence: CDR1 GTSNPN, CDR2 SVGIG (reference sequence). The CDR3 consists of 15 residues. V dropped 2 bases and J dropped 5 bases, with 18 bases sitting between them. CDR3 region: CAWSRVPPEGETQYF. The CDR3 DNA is TGTGCCTGGAGTCGGGTTCCTCCAGAGGGGGAGACCCAGTACTTC. Full variable domain (missing parts from reference TRBV30 and TRBJ2-5): SQTIHQWPATLVQPVGSPLSLECTVEGTSNPNLYWYRQAAGRGLQLLFYSVGIGQISSEVPQNLSASRPQDRQFILSSKKLLLSDSGFYLCAWSRVPPEGETQYFGPGTRLLVL.

The genes are TRBV11-2 and TRBJ1-4; D gene uncertain. V dropped 4 bases and J dropped 0 bases, with 12 bases sitting between them. Per germline, CDR1 SGHAT and CDR2 FQNNGV. CDR3 length equals 16 residues. In DNA form, the CDR3 reads TGTGCCAGCAGCTCAAAGACATTTTCAACTAATGAAAAACTGTTTTTT. Translating gives CASSSKTFSTNEKLFF.

The chain couples TRBV5-1 to TRBJ1-1; 8 bases are a match to TRBD1. The ends lost 1 base at V and 6 bases at J; junction bases unmatched: 5. The CDR3 is 14 residues long. CDR1 and CDR2 (germline): SGHRS, YFSETQ. CDR3 DNA sequence: TGCGCCAGCAGCTTGTCACAGGGGGTGGCTGAAGCTTTCTTT. Translating gives CASSLSQGVAEAFF.

This clone turned up a few times. Other DNA sequences in this specimen translate into the identical CDR3. The rearrangement joins TRBV5-4 to TRBJ1-2; the match to TRBD1 covers 7 bases. Germline V lookup: CDR1 SGHNT, CDR2 YYREEE (reference sequence). This CDR3 has 12 residues. V trimming: 4 bases; J trimming: 6 bases; junction bases outside the gene matches: 3. CDR3 in amino acids: CASSLDRDGYTF. In nucleotides, the CDR3 is TGTGCCAGCAGCCTCGACAGGGATGGCTACACCTTC.